The source of this TCR beta chain is a study of identical twins. Study findings and constraints: Cord blood's abundant beta clonotypes had fewer insertions, unlike memory repertoires.

The V end lost 4 bases, the J end lost 10 bases, and 14 bases lay between the germline ends. CDR1 and CDR2 from the germline V gene are WNHNN and SYGVQD (reference sequence). This CDR3 region has 13 residues. There are a few counts of this clonotype. The antigen is not known. MiXCR, run by TCRdb on the 5' RACE reads, gives a single entry per CDR3 protein. The table records 500,000 or so distinct CDR3 sequences, around 20% of them present only once. In addition, the sample was reused for a study of T cells expressing NK-cell markers. That paper states: Serological testing identified seven of the eight sequenced donors as HCMV-seropositive and one as seronegative.

This receptor was obtained from a woman younger than 35 in good health. The material sequenced was CD4+ T cells sorted from blood. This sequence joins TRBV10-1 and TRBJ2-1; perhaps TRBD2 as D (5 bases). The CDR3 sequence is CASSALALSEQFF. The CDR3 region has the DNA TGCGCCAGCAGTGCGCTAGCCCTATCGGAGCAGTTCTTC.